Listed here are 29 T cell receptor beta chains from one sample, sequenced in a study of blood T cell repertoires in COVID-19. Data came from immunoSEQ multiplex PCR; TCRdb stores just in-frame clones and leaves some out. The sample shows approximately 270,000 clones, around 89% of them seen only once. The sequenced material came from peripheral blood. The source of these receptors is a woman younger than 45 with COVID-19, enrolled during active disease.

The chain links TRBV10-3 to TRBJ2-1, with 14 nucleotides matching TRBD2. With V trimmed by 5 bases and J by 5 bases, 8 bases remained unmatched. The CDR3 sequence is 17 residues long. Germline assignment: CDR1 ENHRY and CDR2 SYGVKD. CDR3 loop: CAISQQPGLAGDNEQFF. In DNA form, the CDR3 reads TGTGCCATCAGTCAACAACCGGGACTAGCGGGAGACAATGAGCAGTTCTTC.

The V gene is TRBV7-2, the J gene TRBJ2-5; 7 bases are shared with TRBD1. The CDR3 covers 14 residues. Germline V lookup: CDR1 SGHTA, CDR2 FQGNSA. V gave up 7 bases and J gave up 1 base; unmatched junction bases: 6. This CDR3 is CASTRQGVQETQYF. The CDR3 DNA follows: TGTGCCAGCACTAGGCAGGGGGTCCAAGAGACCCAGTACTTC.

The chain recombines TRBV11-2 with TRBJ2-1; D may be TRBD2 (5 bases). CDR1 and CDR2 from the germline V gene are SGHAT and FQNNGV. This CDR3 has 19 amino acids. Trimming took 0 bases from V and 5 from J, leaving 23 bases between them. CDR3 coding DNA: TGTGCCAGCAGCTTAGATCAACGTATTCAGACTATCGGCAACAATGAGCAGTTCTTC. It codes for CASSLDQRIQTIGNNEQFF. Complete variable domain (other parts from reference TRBV11-2 and TRBJ2-1): EAGVAQSPRYKIIEKRQSVAFWCNPISGHATLYWYQQILGQGPKLLIQFQNNGVVDDSQLPKDRFSAERLKGVDSTLKIQPAKLEDSAVYLCASSLDQRIQTIGNNEQFFGPGTRLTVL.

The rearrangement links TRBV19 to TRBJ2-3, with TRBD2 identical over 7 bases. V lost 8 bases to trimming and J lost 5 bases; unmatched junction nucleotides: 10. Per the germline V gene, CDR1 is LNHDA and CDR2 is SQIVND (reference sequence). This CDR3 is 14 amino acids long. The CDR3 DNA follows: TGTGCCAGTCGGGGGGAGTCGCCGGTAGATACGCAGTATTTT. Amino acids: CASRGESPVDTQYF.

The V gene is TRBV11-2, the J gene TRBJ2-2, with D perhaps matching TRBD2 (6 bases). V was clipped by 5 bases and J by 2 bases, with 9 bases between them. The CDR3 is made up of 14 amino acids. CDR1 and CDR2 from the germline V gene are SGHAT and FQNNGV. The CDR3 is CASSRLENTGELFF. The CDR3 bases are TGTGCCAGCAGCCGACTAGAAAACACCGGGGAGCTGTTTTTT. Filled out from reference TRBV11-2 and TRBJ2-2, the complete variable domain reads EAGVAQSPRYKIIEKRQSVAFWCNPISGHATLYWYQQILGQGPKLLIQFQNNGVVDDSQLPKDRFSAERLKGVDSTLKIQPAKLEDSAVYLCASSRLENTGELFFGEGSRLTVL.

The CDR3 loop reads CASSIWIQGGTEAFF. The DNA for the CDR3 is TGTGCCAGTAGTATTTGGATTCAGGGGGGCACTGAAGCTTTCTTT. This sequence joins TRBV19 and TRBJ1-1; 7 positions match TRBD1. CDR3 size: 15 residues. Germline CDR1 LNHDA, CDR2 SQIVND (reference sequence). V trimming: 3 bases; J trimming: 4 bases; junction bases outside the gene matches: 8. Using reference TRBV19 and TRBJ1-1 for the parts outside the CDR3, the full variable domain is DGGITQSPKYLFRKEGQNVTLSCEQNLNHDAMYWYRQDPGQGLRLIYYSQIVNDFQKGDIAEGYSVSREKKESFPLTVTSAQKNPTAFYLCASSIWIQGGTEAFFGQGTRLTVV.

The V call is TRBV19, the J call TRBJ1-1, with 9 bases fitting TRBD1. The CDR3 loop spans 17 amino acids. CDR1 and CDR2 (germline): LNHDA, SQIVND (reference sequence). The J segment lost 8 bases and the V segment lost 4 bases, leaving 17 bases of the junction unmatched. This CDR3 reads CASSTGTGRERRPEAFF. The CDR3 region has the DNA TGTGCCAGTAGTACCGGGACAGGGAGGGAGAGACGTCCCGAAGCTTTCTTT.

The gene calls are TRBV4-3 and TRBJ2-7; D might be TRBD1 (6 bases). Germline-derived CDR1 and CDR2 are LGHNA and YSLEER. Trimming removed 5 bases from V and 4 bases from J, with 18 bases in between. The CDR3 contains 15 residues. The CDR3 region is CASSSDPRGQYEQYV. The CDR3 coding sequence is TGCGCCAGCAGCTCGGACCCCCGGGGACAATACGAGCAGTACGTC.

The chain has TRBV9 and TRBJ1-2; 7 bases map to TRBD1. Germline V CDR1 and CDR2: SGDLS, YYNGEE. Trimming removed 0 bases from V and 7 bases from J; junction bases left unmatched: 9. The CDR3 spans 15 residues. The chain's CDR3 is CASSVADRQGGGYTF. In DNA, the CDR3 is TGTGCCAGCAGCGTAGCTGACCGGCAGGGGGGTGGCTACACCTTC.

The J gene is TRBJ2-6, the V gene TRBV28, with 9 bases aligning to TRBD1. V gave up 7 bases and J gave up 2 bases; unmatched junction bases: 6. The CDR3 is 16 residues long. The germline CDR1 and CDR2 sequences are MDHEN and SYDVKM. CDR3 sequence (DNA): TGTGCCAGCACTAGGACAGGGGAGACTGGGGCCAACGTCCTGACTTTC. Translation gives CASTRTGETGANVLTF. Full variable domain (missing parts from reference TRBV28 and TRBJ2-6): DVKVTQSSRYLVKRTGEKVFLECVQDMDHENMFWYRQDPGLGLRLIYFSYDVKMKEKGDIPEGYSVSREKKERFSLILESASTNQTSMYLCASTRTGETGANVLTFGAGSRLTVL.

The V call is TRBV24-1, the J call TRBJ1-2, with 7 bases aligning to TRBD1. J was trimmed by 3 bases and V by 1 base; bases with no gene match: 1. The germline gives CDR1 KGHDR, CDR2 SFDVKD. The CDR3 spans 14 residues. The CDR3 here is CATSDFTGDYGYTF. CDR3 bases: TGTGCCACCAGTGATTTCACAGGGGACTATGGCTACACCTTC.

The rearrangement links TRBV24-1 to TRBJ2-2, with 9 bases matching TRBD1. V shed 3 bases, J shed 6 bases, and the junction held 10 bases outside the gene matches. The length of the CDR3 is 17 residues. Germline CDR1 and CDR2: KGHDR and SFDVKD. CDR3 in amino acids: CATSDPHRGRPSGELFF. Here the CDR3 DNA reads TGTGCCACCAGTGATCCCCACAGGGGGCGGCCTTCCGGGGAGCTGTTTTTT.

The chain recombines TRBV7-2 with TRBJ2-5; D gene unclear. The CDR3 has 13 amino acids. Germline CDR1 is SGHTA and CDR2 is FQGNSA. Trimming shortened V by 5 bases and J by 1 base, and 8 bases separated the two germline ends. CDR3 amino acids: CASSRGPQETQYF. The DNA for the CDR3 is TGTGCCAGCAGCCGTGGCCCCCAAGAGACCCAGTACTTC. The full variable domain, completed using reference TRBV7-2 and TRBJ2-5, is GAGVSQSPSNKVTEKGKDVELRCDPISGHTALYWYRQSLGQGLEFLIYFQGNSAPDKSGLPSDRFSAERTGGSVSTLTIQRTQQEDSAVYLCASSRGPQETQYFGPGTRLLVL.

This clone was detected only once. The rearrangement links TRBV19 to TRBJ2-3; 10 nucleotides match TRBD2. CDR3 size: 15 residues. In germline, CDR1 is LNHDA, CDR2 SQIVND (reference sequence). V shed 4 bases and J 3 bases; nucleotides not matched to a gene: 4. DNA for the CDR3: TGTGCCAGTAGTACCCAGCGGGGGGGAACAGATACGCAGTATTTT. Translating it yields CASSTQRGGTDTQYF.

This chain uses TRBV7-9 with TRBJ2-3, with D possibly TRBD2 on 5 matching bases. The CDR3 loop spans 16 amino acids. Trimming left V 2 bases short and J 0 bases short, with 12 bases between. The germline gives CDR1 SEHNR, CDR2 FQNEAQ (reference sequence). The CDR3 spells CASSLPRGSSTDTQYF. CDR3 DNA sequence: TGTGCCAGCAGCTTACCCCGGGGTAGTAGCACAGATACGCAGTATTTT.

This clone was detected once. The chain carries TRBV7-2 and TRBJ2-3; 11 nucleotides match TRBD2. The V gene's germline CDR1 is SGHTA and CDR2 FQGNSA. This CDR3 has 16 residues. The ends lost 1 base at V and 5 bases at J; junction bases unmatched: 5. CDR3: CASSLEKGLAVDTQYF. The CDR3 DNA is TGTGCCAGCAGCTTAGAGAAGGGACTAGCGGTAGATACGCAGTATTTT.

V and J are TRBV6-6 and TRBJ2-1; the D gene is possibly TRBD2 (6 bases). The V end lost 4 bases, the J end lost 0 bases, and 10 bases lay between the germline ends. The CDR3 runs 15 residues. CDR1 and CDR2 from the germline V gene are MNHNY and SVGAGI (reference sequence). CDR3 loop: CASSFDGSSYNEQFF. CDR3 DNA: TGTGCCAGCAGTTTTGACGGGAGCTCCTACAATGAGCAGTTCTTC.

This chain links TRBV24-1 with TRBJ1-1; tentatively, D is TRBD1 (5 bases). CDR3 length: 13 residues. Looked up from germline, CDR1 is KGHDR and CDR2 is SFDVKD. Trimming removed 4 bases at V and 4 bases at J, with 9 bases between. CDR3 region: CATSEGPFTEAFF. CDR3 DNA: TGTGCCACCAGTGAGGGGCCCTTCACTGAAGCTTTCTTT.

The rearrangement joins TRBV10-2 to TRBJ2-7; a weak D match, TRBD1 (6 bases). This CDR3 spans 15 amino acids. The germline gives CDR1 WSHSY, CDR2 SAAADI. V was shortened by 4 bases and J by 1 base, with 14 bases between the two germline ends. The CDR3 coding sequence is TGCGCCAGCAGTGGGGCCCTGGACAGTTCCTACGAGCAGTACGTC. Protein sequence: CASSGALDSSYEQYV.

The chain employs TRBV11-3 and TRBJ1-1; 8 nucleotides line up with TRBD1. V lost 2 bases to trimming and J lost 5 bases; unmatched junction nucleotides: 10. Germline V lookup: CDR1 SGHNT, CDR2 YENEEA. CDR3 length: 16 residues. The CDR3 sequence: CASSLPWDRRGTEAFF. CDR3 nucleotides: TGTGCCAGCAGCTTACCCTGGGACAGGCGAGGAACTGAAGCTTTCTTT.

Worth noting for this clone: An end of the junction differs from the germline gene, which may be a read error. The chain carries TRBV5-8 and TRBJ1-4, with D perhaps TRBD1 (6 bases). The germline V gene encodes CDR1 SGHTS and CDR2 YDEGEE. The CDR3 is 15 amino acids. The chain's CDR3 is CASSSQGSTNEKLFF. As DNA, the CDR3 is TGTGCCAGCAGCTCGCAGGGGTCAACGAATGAAAAACTGTTTTTT.

The chain recombines TRBV11-2 with TRBJ1-1, with 7 bases fitting TRBD1. In germline, CDR1 is SGHAT, CDR2 FQNNGV. This CDR3 has 13 residues. V trimming: 3 bases; J trimming: 7 bases; junction bases outside the gene matches: 5. CDR3 sequence (DNA): TGTGCCAGCAGCTTTCACCGGGACAGTGAAGCTTTCTTT. Protein: CASSFHRDSEAFF.

The CDR3 DNA sequence: TGCGCCAGCAGCTTGGGACAGGGAGGACAGACCCAGTACTTC. It specifies CASSLGQGGQTQYF. The V call is TRBV5-1, the J call TRBJ2-5, with D possibly matching TRBD1 (7 bases). CDR1 SGHRS and CDR2 YFSETQ come from the germline V gene. Trimming stripped 0 bases from V and 6 bases from J, with 12 bases between. The CDR3 sequence is 14 residues long.

The CDR3 is CSVAGVETQYF. Written as DNA, the CDR3 is TGCAGCGTTGCAGGGGTCGAGACCCAGTACTTC. V usage is TRBV29-1 and J usage is TRBJ2-5; D perhaps matches TRBD1 (6 bases). Germline CDR1 reads SQVTM; CDR2 reads ANQGSEA. CDR3 length: 11 amino acids. Trimming removed 4 bases at V and 5 bases at J, with 8 bases between.

The chain uses TRBV18 and TRBJ1-2; possible D gene TRBD1, 6 bases. Trimming pared 5 bases from V and 5 bases from J, leaving 15 bases between. The CDR3 is 14 residues long. The germline V gene encodes CDR1 KGHSH and CDR2 LQKENI. The CDR3 loop is CASSSSGTPYGYTF. The DNA for the CDR3 is TGTGCCAGCTCATCATCCGGGACACCATATGGCTACACCTTC.

This clone was seen just once. This chain uses TRBV5-8 with TRBJ1-2; D is possibly TRBD1 (6 bases). Germline-derived CDR1 and CDR2 are SGHTS and YDEGEE. The ends were cut back, 8 bases at V and 0 bases at J, with 20 bases in the middle. The CDR3 consists of 16 residues. The CDR3 loop is CARPYRTVFSNYGYTF. The CDR3 DNA reads TGTGCCAGGCCCTATAGGACAGTCTTTTCTAACTATGGCTACACCTTC.

The chain has TRBV7-9 and TRBJ2-2; unclear D gene. V lost 4 bases, J lost 0 bases, and 3 bases lay in between. This CDR3 comprises 13 residues. The germline gives CDR1 SEHNR, CDR2 FQNEAQ (reference sequence). The CDR3 sequence is CASSSTNTGELFF. CDR3 in DNA: TGTGCCAGCAGCTCCACGAACACCGGGGAGCTGTTTTTT.

The chain carries TRBV18 and TRBJ1-4, with D unclear. This CDR3 is built from 15 residues. V gave up 3 bases and J gave up 4 bases, with 12 bases separating them. Germline-derived CDR1 and CDR2 are KGHSH and LQKENI. CDR3 residues: CASSPSTALNEKLFF. The CDR3 region has the DNA TGTGCCAGCTCACCCTCAACAGCTCTTAATGAAAAACTGTTTTTT.

This chain links TRBV12-3 or TRBV12-4 with TRBJ2-3, with a weak D call TRBD2 (5 bases). V shed 3 bases and J shed 6 bases, with 7 bases lying between them. The CDR3 spans 12 residues. In DNA, the CDR3 is TGTGCCAGCAGTTTCCTAGCCGATACGCAGTATTTT. Encoded protein: CASSFLADTQYF.